These T cell receptor beta chains were read from a single sample in a study of shared clonotypes between healthy human individuals. Some clones are missing from TCRdb's copy, which holds only in-frame ones; the method was immunoSEQ multiplex PCR. The data hold under 1,100,000 clones, with about 76% observed a single time. Sequencing was carried out using memory CD4+ T cells sorted from blood. These TCRs come from a man in his late teens or twenties in good health. CDR3s include the opening cysteine and the closing phenylalanine or tryptophan. A D gene is named only where the DNA matches it firmly. For some rows the clone size is stated as once, few or many, or as a class when expanded; others skip it.

V gene	J gene	D gene	clone size	CDR3 protein	CDR3 DNA
TRBV28	TRBJ1-1	TRBD1	-	CASSPTGQGRNTEAFF	TGTGCCAGCAGTCCGACCGGACAGGGGAGGAACACTGAAGCTTTCTTT
TRBV7-9	TRBJ1-1	-	-	CASSLLPLTTEAFF	TGTGCCAGCAGCTTACTCCCACTCACGACTGAAGCTTTCTTT
TRBV27	TRBJ1-1	-	-	CASSLWDKNTEAFF	TGTGCCAGCAGTTTATGGGACAAAAACACTGAAGCTTTCTTT
TRBV30	TRBJ2-5	-	-	CAWSGQQTQYF	TGTGCCTGGAGTGGACAGCAGACCCAGTACTTC
TRBV7-9	TRBJ2-7	-	-	CASSPPRVSAYEQYF	TGTGCCAGCAGCCCCCCCCGGGTCAGTGCCTACGAGCAGTACTTC
TRBV28	TRBJ2-2	-	-	CAGSNSNTGELFF	TGTGCGGGGTCCAATTCGAACACCGGGGAGCTGTTTTTT
TRBV18	TRBJ2-7	-	few	CASSRVRSSYEQYF	TGTGCCAGCTCTCGAGTCAGGAGCTCCTACGAGCAGTACTTC
TRBV10-1	TRBJ2-3	TRBD2	-	CASSGGGAWEDTQYF	TGCGCCAGCAGTGGCGGGGGGGCCTGGGAAGATACGCAGTATTTT
TRBV5-1	TRBJ2-6	TRBD1	-	CASSLNPQGTQSGANVLTF	TGCGCCAGCAGCTTGAACCCACAGGGGACCCAATCTGGGGCCAACGTCCTGACTTTC
TRBV29-1	TRBJ1-1	-	-	CSVTSGTTEAFF	TGCAGCGTTACTTCCGGGACCACTGAAGCTTTCTTT
TRBV7-9	TRBJ2-7	-	-	CASSFVPRSYEQYF	TGTGCCAGCAGCTTCGTCCCCCGATCCTACGAGCAGTACTTC
TRBV5-6	TRBJ2-3	-	once	CASSLWLASTDTQYF	TGTGCCAGCAGCTTGTGGTTAGCCAGCACAGATACGCAGTATTTT
TRBV2	TRBJ2-3	-	-	CASRKSGISTDTQYF	TGTGCCAGCAGGAAGTCCGGGATTAGCACAGATACGCAGTATTTT
TRBV5-1	TRBJ2-5	-	few	CASSPPSETQYF	TGCGCCAGCAGCCCGCCCTCGGAGACCCAGTACTTC
TRBV9	TRBJ1-5	-	-	CASRYRAGKGYQPQHF	TGTGCCAGCAGATACAGGGCCGGTAAGGGATATCAGCCCCAGCATTTT
TRBV5-5	TRBJ2-7	-	few	CASSLSTGSLVEQYF	TGTGCCAGCAGCTTGAGCACCGGGAGTTTGGTTGAGCAGTACTTC
TRBV5-1	TRBJ1-4	-	-	CASSPSDPNEKLFF	TGCGCCAGCAGCCCTTCGGACCCTAATGAAAAACTGTTTTTT
TRBV30	TRBJ2-5	TRBD2	many	CAWKLAFLQETQYF	TGTGCCTGGAAACTAGCGTTCCTTCAAGAGACCCAGTACTTC
TRBV30	TRBJ1-1	-	-	CAWRSNRPVNTEAFF	TGTGCCTGGAGGTCCAACAGGCCGGTAAACACTGAAGCTTTCTTT
TRBV2	TRBJ2-1	TRBD1	-	CASNQDRGRYNEQFF	TGTGCCAGCAATCAGGACAGGGGACGGTACAATGAGCAGTTCTTC
TRBV18	TRBJ2-3	TRBD1	-	CASSPFGTATDTQYF	TGTGCCAGCTCACCCTTTGGGACAGCCACAGATACGCAGTATTTT
TRBV27	TRBJ2-1	TRBD2	-	CASSFRSGREAFYEQFF	TGTGCCAGCAGTTTTAGGTCGGGGCGGGAGGCTTTTTATGAGCAGTTCTTC
TRBV6-6	TRBJ1-1	-	-	CASTNIRDKDTEAFF	TGTGCCAGCACAAACATCCGGGACAAAGACACTGAAGCTTTCTTT
TRBV6-6	TRBJ1-2	-	-	CASFGQKNYGYTF	TGTGCCAGTTTTGGGCAGAAGAACTATGGCTACACCTTC
TRBV30	TRBJ1-5	-	-	CAWSYGNDQPQHF	TGTGCCTGGAGTTACGGGAACGATCAGCCCCAGCATTTT
TRBV7-2	TRBJ2-3	-	-	CASSSPTNTDTQYF	TGTGCCAGCAGCTCCCCGACCAACACAGATACGCAGTATTTT
TRBV7-9	TRBJ2-4	-	-	CASSLDGVTDIQYF	TGTGCCAGCAGCTTAGACGGGGTAACTGACATTCAGTACTTC
TRBV2	TRBJ2-1	TRBD2	-	CASFTGLAGGNEQFF	TGTGCCAGCTTTACGGGACTAGCGGGGGGCAATGAGCAGTTCTTC
TRBV2	TRBJ1-2	-	-	CASSIQGKSYTF	TGTGCCAGCAGTATCCAGGGGAAAAGCTACACCTTC
TRBV14	TRBJ2-1	-	once	CASSQVGGVNYNEQFF	TGTGCCAGCAGCCAAGTTGGAGGGGTCAACTACAATGAGCAGTTCTTC
TRBV10-3	TRBJ1-1	-	-	CAISDITEGVTEAFF	TGTGCCATCAGTGATATTACGGAAGGAGTCACTGAAGCTTTCTTT
TRBV2	TRBJ2-5	-	-	CASSEGRETQYF	TGTGCCAGCAGTGAGGGGAGAGAGACCCAGTACTTC
TRBV15	TRBJ1-2	-	-	CATSKGPGGSRGYTF	TGTGCCACCAGCAAGGGTCCGGGGGGCAGTCGCGGCTACACCTTC
TRBV11-2	TRBJ2-3	-	-	CASSLVGDTQYF	TGTGCCAGCAGCTTAGTGGGGGATACGCAGTATTTT
TRBV2	TRBJ2-7	TRBD1	few	CASSEDRGSNEQYF	TGTGCCAGCAGTGAGGACAGGGGGAGTAACGAGCAGTACTTC
TRBV27	TRBJ1-2	-	few	CASGFGLSYTF	TGTGCCAGCGGTTTCGGCTTAAGCTACACCTTC
TRBV9	TRBJ1-3	-	-	CASSAPPRNTIYF	TGTGCCAGCAGCGCCCCCCCCAGAAACACCATATATTTT
TRBV25-1	TRBJ2-2	-	-	CASRAKNTGELFF	TGTGCCAGCAGAGCCAAGAACACCGGGGAGCTGTTTTTT
TRBV11-2	TRBJ2-7	TRBD1	-	CASSPPPTGDEQYF	TGTGCCAGCAGCCCCCCCCCGACAGGGGACGAGCAGTACTTC
TRBV6-5	TRBJ2-1	-	-	CASSYSGSFSYNEQFF	TGTGCCAGCAGTTACTCGGGGAGTTTCTCCTACAATGAGCAGTTCTTC
TRBV7-2	TRBJ2-1	TRBD2	few	CASSLAGGDYNEQFF	TGTGCCAGCAGCTTAGCCGGGGGGGACTACAATGAGCAGTTCTTC